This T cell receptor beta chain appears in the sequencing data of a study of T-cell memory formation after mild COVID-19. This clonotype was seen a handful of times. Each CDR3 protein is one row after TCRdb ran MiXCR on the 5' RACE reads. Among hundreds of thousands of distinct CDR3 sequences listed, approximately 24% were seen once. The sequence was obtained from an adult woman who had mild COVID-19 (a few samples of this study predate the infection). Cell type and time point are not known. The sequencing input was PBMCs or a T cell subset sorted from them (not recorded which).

Here the CDR3 reads CATSGGLAGNQETQYF. CDR3 DNA sequence: TGTGCCACCAGTGGCGGGCTAGCGGGAAACCAAGAGACCCAGTACTTC. The chain has TRBV24-1 and TRBJ2-5, with 9 bases aligning to TRBD2. CDR1 and CDR2 (germline): KGHDR, SFDVKD. Trimming cost V 5 bases and J 0 bases; bases outside gene matches: 6. The CDR3 is 16 residues long.